This passage covers 24 T cell receptor beta chains from one sample sequenced in a study of OX40 agonist ivuxolimab in advanced cancers. Produced via immunoSEQ multiplex PCR; TCRdb's table is partial and in-frame only. Of tens of thousands of clones in the sample, about 86% are singletons; the top ten hold approximately 14%. The specimen comprised CD4+ or CD8+ T cells sorted from blood, sampled in a trial of the OX40 agonist ivuxolimab. The origin of the receptors is an adult with an advanced solid tumor such as melanoma, head and neck, liver or kidney cancer.

V gene TRBV18 combines with J gene TRBJ2-2; 10 positions match TRBD2. Losses at the gene ends were 1 base for V and 4 bases for J; bases not matched to a gene: 6. CDR3 length equals 17 residues. The germline gives CDR1 KGHSH, CDR2 LQKENI. The CDR3 coding sequence is TGTGCCAGCTCACCACTTCTAGCGGGAGTGGGCACCGGGGAGCTGTTTTTT. It codes for CASSPLLAGVGTGELFF. The complete variable domain, with remaining parts taken from reference TRBV18 and TRBJ2-2, reads NAGVMQNPRHLVRRRGQEARLRCSPMKGHSHVYWYRQLPEEGLKFMVYLQKENIIDESGMPKERFSAEFPKEGPSILRIQQVVRGDSAAYFCASSPLLAGVGTGELFFGEGSRLTVL.

This chain's CDR3 is CAVGEYEQYF. DNA of the CDR3: TGTGCGGTGGGGGAGTACGAGCAGTACTTC. V and J are TRBV7-9 and TRBJ2-5; either TRBD1 or TRBD2 may fit D (5 bases each). The DNA end favors TRBJ2-7, so the J call may be wrong. Per the germline V gene, CDR1 is SEHNR and CDR2 is FQNEAQ (reference sequence). The length of the CDR3 is 10 residues.

The rearrangement links TRBV28 to TRBJ2-5; D is ambiguous. Germline V gene lookup returns CDR1 MDHEN and CDR2 SYDVKM. Trimming cost V 0 bases and J 4 bases, with 3 bases left between them. The CDR3 loop spans 12 amino acids. In DNA form, the CDR3 reads TGTGCCAGCAGTTTATGGAGAGAGACCCAGTACTTC. This gives the protein CASSLWRETQYF.

The CDR3 coding sequence is TGTGCCAGCAGCACTGGGACAGGGACTAATTCACCCCTCCACTTT. It translates to CASSTGTGTNSPLHF. The chain carries TRBV7-2 and TRBJ1-6, with 9 bases matching TRBD1. Trimming took 5 bases from V and 6 from J; bases not matched to a gene: 5. Germline V gene sequence: CDR1 SGHTA, CDR2 FQGNSA. CDR3 length: 15 residues.

The chain employs TRBV6-5 and TRBJ1-5; TRBD1 might be the D (5 bases). V shed 5 bases and J shed 2 bases, with 13 bases lying between them. The germline V gene encodes CDR1 MNHEY and CDR2 SVGAGI. The CDR3 loop spans 15 amino acids. The CDR3 protein is CASSGRDGGNQPQHF. The CDR3 nucleotides read TGTGCCAGCAGTGGCCGGGACGGTGGCAATCAGCCCCAGCATTTT.

The table lists this clone with a count of one. The chain joins TRBV19 to TRBJ2-2, with D possibly being TRBD1 (6 bases). Trimming stripped 10 bases from V and 3 bases from J, with 15 bases between. Germline V CDR1 and CDR2: LNHDA, SQIVND (reference sequence). This CDR3 contains 14 residues. CDR3 in DNA: TGTGCCACTAAGGGGGTTACGGACACCGGGGAGCTGTTTTTT. This gives the protein CATKGVTDTGELFF.

This chain links TRBV5-6 with TRBJ1-6; possible D gene TRBD1, 5 bases. V was clipped by 4 bases and J by 7 bases, with 18 bases between them. Per the germline V gene, CDR1 is SGHDT and CDR2 is YYEEEE. This CDR3 comprises 16 residues. The CDR3 nucleotides are TGTGCCAGCAGCCAGGTTGGGACCCACAGCAATTCACCCCTCCACTTT. This gives the protein CASSQVGTHSNSPLHF.

The chain has TRBV28 and TRBJ2-5, with D unresolved. V lost 4 bases, J lost 11 bases, and 8 bases lay in between. CDR1 is MDHEN and CDR2 is SYDVKM in the germline V gene. CDR3 length equals 10 residues. This chain's CDR3 is CASSSSGQYF. CDR3 nucleotides: TGTGCCAGCAGTTCTAGTGGGCAGTACTTC.

J is TRBJ2-3 and V is TRBV28; D gene unclear. This CDR3 has 17 amino acids. Germline loops: CDR1 MDHEN, CDR2 SYDVKM. V dropped 8 bases and J dropped 0 bases, with 21 bases sitting between them. In DNA, the CDR3 is TGTGCCAGCTGCCTCGACTTGACCGGTGCTAGCACAGATACGCAGTATTTT. Translation gives CASCLDLTGASTDTQYF.

This clone was seen just once. The rearrangement links TRBV28 to TRBJ1-6, with 8 bases aligning to TRBD1. Losses at the gene ends were 6 bases for V and 10 bases for J; bases not matched to a gene: 11. CDR1 is MDHEN and CDR2 is SYDVKM in the germline V gene. The CDR3 extends over 15 amino acids. The CDR3: CASRRLDRAQSPLHF. DNA of the CDR3: TGTGCCAGCAGAAGACTGGACAGGGCACAGTCACCCCTCCACTTT.

This rearrangement joins TRBV5-1 to TRBJ2-4, with 8 bases matching TRBD1. There are 14 residues in the CDR3. The germline V gene encodes CDR1 SGHRS and CDR2 YFSETQ. V shed 3 bases and J 7 bases; nucleotides not matched to a gene: 6. The CDR3 here is CASSWGQDLNIQYF. CDR3 in DNA: TGCGCCAGCAGCTGGGGACAGGATTTGAACATTCAGTACTTC.

The chain is built from TRBV30 and TRBJ2-2; TRBD2 matches at 12 bases. V lost 5 bases, J lost 0 bases, and 10 bases stayed unmatched. This CDR3 is built from 18 residues. Germline assignment: CDR1 GTSNPN and CDR2 SVGIG (reference sequence). The CDR3 is CAWSGLAGTFSNTGELFF. CDR3 nucleotide sequence: TGTGCCTGGTCGGGACTAGCGGGCACATTTTCGAACACCGGGGAGCTGTTTTTT. Together with reference TRBV30 and TRBJ2-2, the CDR3 gives the full variable domain: SQTIHQWPATLVQPVGSPLSLECTVEGTSNPNLYWYRQAAGRGLQLLFYSVGIGQISSEVPQNLSASRPQDRQFILSSKKLLLSDSGFYLCAWSGLAGTFSNTGELFFGEGSRLTVL.

The gene calls are TRBV21-1 and TRBJ2-5; the D call of TRBD1 is as the table states it, not checked on the DNA. TRBV21-1 is noted as a pseudogene. The CDR3 totals 19 residues. CDR3: CASSTALRDRVYNQETQYF. CDR3 bases: TGTGCCAGCAGCACTGCTCTCCGGGACAGGGTCTACAACCAAGAGACCCAGTACTTC.

This clone was counted between two and nine times. J is TRBJ2-3 and V is TRBV5-5; D remains unclear. Trimming shortened V by 1 base and J by 0 bases, and 6 bases separated the two germline ends. CDR1 and CDR2 from the germline V gene are SGHKS and YYEKEE (reference sequence). The CDR3 runs 14 residues. For the CDR3, the DNA is TGTGCCAGCAGCTTGATCCATAGCACAGATACGCAGTATTTT. This gives the protein CASSLIHSTDTQYF.

The chain is built from TRBV10-3 and TRBJ1-4, with unresolved D. There are 12 residues in the CDR3. V was cut by 4 bases and J by 1 base, with 1 base left in between. Per germline, CDR1 ENHRY and CDR2 SYGVKD. CDR3 region: CAISGTNEKLFF. CDR3 bases: TGTGCCATCAGTGGAACTAATGAAAAACTGTTTTTT.

The V gene is TRBV10-1, the J gene TRBJ2-7; 11 bases line up with TRBD2. The CDR3 is 16 residues long. J gave up 6 bases and V 2 bases, and 9 bases lay outside the gene matches. Germline V gene lookup returns CDR1 WNHNN and CDR2 SYGVQD (reference sequence). The CDR3 region has the DNA TGCGCCAGCAGTGAGGGTAATAGCGGGAGGGTCTGCGAGCAGTACTTC. It translates to CASSEGNSGRVCEQYF.

The V call is TRBV5-1, the J call TRBJ2-2; the D gene is possibly TRBD1 (5 bases). Germline values: CDR1 SGHRS, CDR2 YFSETQ. The CDR3 consists of 14 residues. Trimming pared 4 bases from V and 1 base from J, leaving 8 bases between. The CDR3 loop reads CASSRDRNTGELFF. The CDR3 DNA reads TGCGCCAGCAGCCGTGACAGGAACACCGGGGAGCTGTTTTTT. Variable domain in full (rest from reference TRBV5-1 and TRBJ2-2): KAGVTQTPRYLIKTRGQQVTLSCSPISGHRSVSWYQQTPGQGLQFLFEYFSETQRNKGNFPGRFSGRQFSNSRSEMNVSTLELGDSALYLCASSRDRNTGELFFGEGSRLTVL.

The J gene is TRBJ2-1, the V gene TRBV28, with 12 nucleotides matching TRBD2. The V segment lost 7 bases and the J segment 0 bases; nucleotides outside the gene matches: 16. This CDR3 has 20 amino acids. Looked up from germline, CDR1 is MDHEN and CDR2 is SYDVKM. The CDR3 DNA reads TGTGCCAGCACCCGATTCCCGGGACTAGCGGGTGAGAGCTCCTACAATGAGCAGTTCTTC. As protein: CASTRFPGLAGESSYNEQFF.

The chain combines TRBV15 with TRBJ1-2, with D tentatively TRBD1 (6 bases). There are 14 residues in the CDR3. Germline CDR1 and CDR2: LNHNV and YYDKDF (reference sequence). Trimming stripped 0 bases from V and 5 bases from J, with 10 bases between. CDR3 nucleotide sequence: TGTGCCACCAGCAGAGATAAGGGGGGTTATGGCTACACCTTC. This sequence encodes CATSRDKGGYGYTF.

The rearrangement links TRBV4-2 to TRBJ1-5; 7 bases align to TRBD1. After removal of 0 bases from V and 7 bases from J, the junction contained 9 bases not matched to a gene. Germline lookup yields CDR1 LGHNA and CDR2 YNFKEQ. This CDR3 spans 16 amino acids. The CDR3 DNA reads TGTGCCAGCAGCCAAGAGGAAGGACAGGATATGCAGCCCCAGCATTTT. Its translation is CASSQEEGQDMQPQHF.

This clone was counted only a few times. This rearrangement joins TRBV4-1 to TRBJ2-1, with D maybe TRBD2 (6 bases). With 3 bases removed from V and 6 bases from J, the gap between germline ends came to 12 bases. Germline assignment: CDR1 MGHRA and CDR2 YSYEKL. The CDR3 is 14 amino acids. CDR3 DNA: TGCGCCAGCAGCCACCCCGGGAGCTTCAATGAGCAGTTCTTC. Its translation: CASSHPGSFNEQFF.

This clone has just one count. V usage is TRBV6-6 and J usage is TRBJ1-1; 10 bases line up with TRBD1. Germline CDR1 MNHNY, CDR2 SVGAGI (reference sequence). V lost 2 bases and J lost 10; bases outside the gene matches: 13. There are 16 residues in the CDR3. CDR3 nucleotide sequence: TGTGCCAGCAGTTACGCCTCTGCCGGGACAGGGGAAGGAGCTTTCTTT. This codes for CASSYASAGTGEGAFF.

The chain has TRBV29-1 and TRBJ2-5; D is unclear. Germline V gene lookup returns CDR1 SQVTM and CDR2 ANQGSEA. With 4 bases removed from V and 5 bases from J, the gap between germline ends came to 17 bases. There are 14 residues in the CDR3. As DNA, the CDR3 is TGCAGCGTTGGCGAGTCGTGGGTCTCGGAGACCCAGTACTTC. It encodes CSVGESWVSETQYF.

The rearrangement links TRBV18 to TRBJ2-7; D may be TRBD1 (5 bases). Trimming left V 4 bases short and J 6 bases short, with 13 bases between. The CDR3 is 13 amino acids. Germline V lookup: CDR1 KGHSH, CDR2 LQKENI. CDR3: CASSHLDSGEQYF. DNA of the CDR3: TGTGCCAGCTCACACTTAGACAGTGGCGAGCAGTACTTC.